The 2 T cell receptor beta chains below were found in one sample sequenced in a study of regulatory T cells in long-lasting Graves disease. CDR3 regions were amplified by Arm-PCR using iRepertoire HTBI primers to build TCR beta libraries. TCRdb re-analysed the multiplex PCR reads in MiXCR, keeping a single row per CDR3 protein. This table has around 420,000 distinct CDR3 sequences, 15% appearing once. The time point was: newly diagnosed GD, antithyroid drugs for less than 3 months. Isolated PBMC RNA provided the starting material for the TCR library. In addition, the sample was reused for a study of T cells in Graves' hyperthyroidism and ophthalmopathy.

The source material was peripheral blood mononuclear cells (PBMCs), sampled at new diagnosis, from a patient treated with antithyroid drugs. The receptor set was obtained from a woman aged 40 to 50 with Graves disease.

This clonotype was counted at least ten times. CDR3 in amino acids: CASSESAGGPNTGELFF. DNA of the CDR3: TGTGCCAGCAGTGAAAGTGCGGGAGGACCGAACACCGGGGAGCTGTTTTTT. The chain recombines TRBV2 with TRBJ2-2; TRBD2 aligns across 8 bases. Per germline, CDR1 SNHLY and CDR2 FYNNEI. V lost 2 bases, J lost 0 bases, and 5 bases stayed unmatched. The CDR3 extends over 17 amino acids.

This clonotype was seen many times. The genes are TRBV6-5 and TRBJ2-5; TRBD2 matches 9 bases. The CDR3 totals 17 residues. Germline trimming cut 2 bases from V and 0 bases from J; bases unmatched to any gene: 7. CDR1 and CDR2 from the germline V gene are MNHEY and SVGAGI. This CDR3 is CASSYILAGSYQETQYF. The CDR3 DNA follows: TGTGCCAGCAGTTACATCCTAGCGGGGTCGTACCAAGAGACCCAGTACTTC.